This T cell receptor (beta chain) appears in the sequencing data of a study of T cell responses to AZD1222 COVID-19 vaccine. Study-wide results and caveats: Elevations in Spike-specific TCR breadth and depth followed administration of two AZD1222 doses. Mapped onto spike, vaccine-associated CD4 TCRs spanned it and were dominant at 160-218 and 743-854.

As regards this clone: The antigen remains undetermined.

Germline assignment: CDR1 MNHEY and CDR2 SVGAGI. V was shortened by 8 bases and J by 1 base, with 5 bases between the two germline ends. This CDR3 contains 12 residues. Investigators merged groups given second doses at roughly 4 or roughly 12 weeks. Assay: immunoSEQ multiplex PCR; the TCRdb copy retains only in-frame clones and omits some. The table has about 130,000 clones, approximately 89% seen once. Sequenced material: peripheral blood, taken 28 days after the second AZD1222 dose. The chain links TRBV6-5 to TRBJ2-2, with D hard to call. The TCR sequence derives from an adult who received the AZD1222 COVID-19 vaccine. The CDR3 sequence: CASLQNTGELFF. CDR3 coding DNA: TGTGCCAGCCTTCAGAACACCGGGGAGCTGTTTTTT.